This TCR beta chain is from a study of cytomegalovirus exposure and HLA in healthy donors. Study-level information: Among fewer than 500 genotyped donors, 80% to 90% fell in the Caucasian-associated ancestry cluster.

Comments on this clone: Its antigen is not identified.

PCR primers comprised 60 Vbeta and 13 Jbeta primers. The protocol was immunoSEQ multiplex PCR, while the TCRdb copy is restricted to in-frame clones and leaves out a portion. Of a few hundred thousand clones in the sample, about nine tenths are singletons; the top ten hold less than 2%. The CDR3 covers 15 residues. Trimming took off 4 bases at V and 2 bases at J, with 13 bases between the two ends. Germline V gene sequence: CDR1 SGDLS, CDR2 YYNGEE. Regarding the study as a whole: Later analysis suggested links between common viral pathogens and several top significant clusters. Most CMV-associated TCR beta chains appeared HLA-restricted in a later analysis.

The V gene is TRBV9, the J gene TRBJ1-3; D unresolved. Input material: PBMCs. This clonotype originated in a girl under 10 years old in good health and CMV-seronegative. The CDR3, as DNA: TGTGCCAGCAGCTCTCGGACTGAGACTGGAAACACCATATATTTT. Protein sequence: CASSSRTETGNTIYF.